These 19 T cell receptor beta chains originate from one sample sequenced in a study of radiotherapy plus CTLA-4 blockade in lung cancer listed by TCRdb under 2018. The library was obtained by the immunoSEQ multiplex PCR assay. TCRdb holds this immuneACCESS table with in-frame rearrangements only. Some clones are missing; in checked studies, unresolved V genes explain under half, and the rest has no known cause. The sample includes around 38,000 clones, with approximately 86% observed a single time. The ten largest make up 20% to 25% of the sample. This sample comprised peripheral blood, obtained from a patient treated with radiotherapy plus ipilimumab. These receptors were obtained from a human donor with non-small cell lung cancer whose response to radiotherapy plus ipilimumab could not be evaluated.

CDR3 coding DNA: TGTGCCAGCAGCTTGGCGAGGGGGTCTTTTGGCGAAAAACTGTTTTTT. Amino acid sequence: CASSLARGSFGEKLFF. The rearrangement uses TRBV5-5 and TRBJ1-4, with D perhaps TRBD1 (6 bases). Trimming shortened V by 0 bases and J by 8 bases, and 17 bases separated the two germline ends. The germline gives CDR1 SGHKS, CDR2 YYEKEE (reference sequence). The CDR3 consists of 16 residues.

The chain has TRBV28 and TRBJ1-6; 9 positions match TRBD1. Germline CDR1 reads MDHEN; CDR2 reads SYDVKM. The CDR3 extends over 15 amino acids. The ends lost 5 bases at V and 7 bases at J; junction bases unmatched: 6. The DNA of the CDR3 is TGTGCCAGCAGTCGGGGGGACAGGGACAATTCACCCCTCCACTTT. It translates to CASSRGDRDNSPLHF.

The genes are TRBV7-2 and TRBJ2-7, with 8 bases identical to TRBD1. V lost 5 bases, J lost 8 bases, and 8 bases stayed unmatched. Germline CDR1 is SGHTA and CDR2 is FQGNSA. The CDR3 consists of 13 residues. CDR3 bases: TGTGCCAGCAGCCTAGGACAGGGCATCCAGCAGTACTTC. Amino acid sequence: CASSLGQGIQQYF.

V is TRBV9 and J is TRBJ2-3; possible D gene TRBD2, 5 bases. Trimming took 0 bases from V and 6 from J, leaving 14 bases between them. Germline loops: CDR1 SGDLS, CDR2 YYNGEE. This CDR3 comprises 15 residues. The CDR3 nucleotides are TGTGCCAGCAGCGTAGGGTCCTTACCGGGGGATACGCAGTATTTT. This sequence encodes CASSVGSLPGDTQYF.

V and J are TRBV18 and TRBJ1-2; 9 positions agree with TRBD1. CDR1 and CDR2 (germline): KGHSH, LQKENI. The CDR3 contains 15 residues. V dropped 6 bases and J dropped 4; count of bases not matched to a gene: 9. The CDR3 reads CASSLTETGGYGYTF. The CDR3 bases are TGTGCCAGCTCCCTCACGGAGACAGGGGGCTATGGCTACACCTTC.

The chain combines TRBV4-2 with TRBJ1-4, with 9 bases lining up with TRBD1. The CDR3 contains 15 residues. Germline V CDR1 and CDR2: LGHNA, YNFKEQ. J gave up 8 bases and V 0 bases, and 4 bases lay outside the gene matches. The CDR3 DNA reads as TGTGCCAGCAGCCAAGAAGGGACAGGGAAAGAAAAACTGTTTTTT. As protein: CASSQEGTGKEKLFF.

V is TRBV18 and J is TRBJ2-3; D ambiguous. CDR1 is KGHSH and CDR2 is LQKENI in the germline V gene. Trimming stripped 5 bases from V and 5 bases from J, with 8 bases between. This CDR3 is 12 amino acids long. In DNA, the CDR3 is TGTGCCAGCTCAGAAGTCGGAGATACGCAGTATTTT. It is translated as CASSEVGDTQYF. Full variable domain (remainder filled in from reference TRBV18 and TRBJ2-3): NAGVMQNPRHLVRRRGQEARLRCSPMKGHSHVYWYRQLPEEGLKFMVYLQKENIIDESGMPKERFSAEFPKEGPSILRIQQVVRGDSAAYFCASSEVGDTQYFGPGTRLTVL.

This chain joins TRBV2 and TRBJ1-2; D perhaps matches TRBD1 (6 bases). The V end lost 6 bases, the J end lost 5 bases, and 16 bases lay between the germline ends. The CDR3 extends over 14 amino acids. Germline CDR1 is SNHLY and CDR2 is FYNNEI. The CDR3 DNA reads as TGTGCCAGCAGCCGGGACATAGAGGGGTATGGCTACACCTTC. Translated, it gives CASSRDIEGYGYTF.

The V gene is TRBV15, the J gene TRBJ2-5, with D perhaps matching TRBD2 (5 bases). The V and J ends lost 6 bases and 2 bases respectively, with 16 bases between them. Germline V gives CDR1 LNHNV, CDR2 YYDKDF (reference sequence). The CDR3 is 15 residues long. DNA for the CDR3: TGTGCCACCAGACCCAGCGGTTCCACACAAGAGACCCAGTACTTC. Its translation is CATRPSGSTQETQYF.

This chain joins TRBV2 and TRBJ2-1, with D perhaps matching TRBD2 (5 bases). With 8 bases removed from V and 5 bases from J, the gap between germline ends came to 16 bases. CDR3 size: 14 residues. The germline CDR1 and CDR2 sequences are SNHLY and FYNNEI. This chain's CDR3 is CASFMRDLNNEQFF. CDR3 DNA: TGTGCCAGCTTCATGAGGGATCTAAACAATGAGCAGTTCTTC.

In DNA, the CDR3 is TGTGCCAGCAGCTTAGAACTCAGCGGGATCCTCTCCTACGAGCAGTACTTC. Residues: CASSLELSGILSYEQYF. The rearrangement links TRBV11-2 to TRBJ2-7; 7 bases line up with TRBD2. V was clipped by 0 bases and J by 0 bases; unmatched bases: 8. Germline V gene sequence: CDR1 SGHAT, CDR2 FQNNGV. This CDR3 has 17 amino acids.

The chain recombines TRBV13 with TRBJ2-3; a possible D gene is TRBD2 (6 bases). CDR3 size: 14 residues. CDR1 is PRHDT, CDR2 FYEKMQ, per germline (reference sequence). Deletions cut 5 bases from V and 5 bases from J, with 14 bases between. In nucleotides, the CDR3 is TGTGCCAGCAGCCTCGGGCGGGGAATAGATACGCAGTATTTT. As protein: CASSLGRGIDTQYF.

This rearrangement joins TRBV7-6 to TRBJ2-7; D may be TRBD2 (5 bases). The V gene's germline CDR1 is SGHVS and CDR2 FNYEAQ. V was shortened by 7 bases and J by 1 base, with 14 bases between the two germline ends. The CDR3 is made up of 14 amino acids. The CDR3 coding sequence is TGTGCCAGCACCCGGAATGAGGGATCCTACGAGCAGTACTTC. Protein: CASTRNEGSYEQYF.

The count of this clone is one. The rearrangement links TRBV5-8 to TRBJ2-3; 12 bases fit TRBD1. This CDR3 has 18 residues. Germline values: CDR1 SGHTS, CDR2 YDEGEE. Germline trimming cut 0 bases from V and 3 bases from J; bases unmatched to any gene: 8. In nucleotides, the CDR3 is TGTGCCAGCAGCTTGGTGTCGGGACAGGGGGCGCGAACAGATACGCAGTATTTT. Its protein product is CASSLVSGQGARTDTQYF. Full variable domain (outside the CDR3, taken from reference TRBV5-8 and TRBJ2-3): EAGVTQSPTHLIKTRGQQATLRCSPISGHTSVYWYQQALGLGLQFLLWYDEGEERNRGNFPPRFSGRQFPNYSSELNVNALELEDSALYLCASSLVSGQGARTDTQYFGPGTRLTVL.

This chain uses TRBV4-1 with TRBJ2-3; tentative D call: TRBD2 (5 bases). V gave up 2 bases and J gave up 4 bases, with 19 bases separating them. Germline assignment: CDR1 MGHRA and CDR2 YSYEKL. The CDR3 covers 17 residues. Here the CDR3 reads CASSQTPTTLGADTQYF. In DNA form, the CDR3 reads TGCGCCAGCAGCCAAACCCCGACTACCCTGGGCGCAGATACGCAGTATTTT.

This chain connects TRBV7-9 to TRBJ2-7, with unresolved D. CDR1 and CDR2 from the germline V gene are SEHNR and FQNEAQ (reference sequence). The V and J ends lost 0 bases and 4 bases respectively, with 13 bases between them. The CDR3 spans 15 residues. The CDR3 protein is CASSLAVQGGYEQYF. CDR3 bases: TGTGCCAGCAGCTTAGCGGTCCAAGGCGGTTACGAGCAGTACTTC.

The chain employs TRBV11-2 and TRBJ2-2; D possibly corresponds to TRBD1 (6 bases). In germline, CDR1 is SGHAT, CDR2 FQNNGV. The CDR3 has 16 amino acids. Deletions cut 5 bases from V and 0 bases from J, with 13 bases between. CDR3 DNA sequence: TGTGCCAGCAGCCAACGGACAGCGGCGAACACCGGGGAGCTGTTTTTT. This gives the protein CASSQRTAANTGELFF.

This sequence joins TRBV7-2 and TRBJ1-2, with 7 bases that match TRBD1. The CDR3 extends over 16 amino acids. CDR1 is SGHTA and CDR2 is FQGNSA in the germline V gene. V shed 5 bases, J shed 1 base, and the junction held 10 bases outside the gene matches. The CDR3 loop reads CASSRDREFNNYGYTF. The CDR3 nucleotides read TGTGCCAGCAGCCGGGACAGAGAATTTAATAACTATGGCTACACCTTC.

The genes are TRBV2 and TRBJ2-1; 13 nucleotides align to TRBD2. V shed 6 bases, J shed 2 bases, and the junction held 4 bases outside the gene matches. CDR1 and CDR2 (germline): SNHLY, FYNNEI. The CDR3 loop spans 16 amino acids. CDR3 sequence: CASSPTSGGAYNEQFF. The CDR3 nucleotides read TGTGCCAGCAGCCCTACTAGCGGGGGGGCCTACAATGAGCAGTTCTTC.